The 6 T cell receptor beta chains in this list originate from one sample, sequenced in a study of T cell changes during pregnancy in multiple sclerosis. Method: immunoSEQ multiplex PCR; TCRdb's copy keeps in-frame clones and lacks some. The sample has 60,000 to 70,000 clones, roughly nine tenths seen once. This specimen was peripheral blood, taken in the second trimester of pregnancy. These receptors were taken from a female donor with multiple sclerosis, enrolled in a pregnancy study.

V usage is TRBV5-1 and J usage is TRBJ2-7; the match to TRBD2 covers 14 bases. The length of the CDR3 is 15 residues. Germline V gene data show CDR1 as SGHRS and CDR2 as YFSETQ. The ends lost 4 bases at V and 8 bases at J; junction bases unmatched: 8. For the CDR3, the DNA is TGCGCCAGCAGCCTGGGGACTAGCGGGAGTTTGCAGCAGTACTTC. Its translation: CASSLGTSGSLQQYF.

V usage is TRBV6-4 and J usage is TRBJ1-1; TRBD1 matches 12 bases. The V gene's germline CDR1 is MRHNA and CDR2 SNTAGT. The CDR3 runs 14 residues. The ends lost 6 bases at V and 8 bases at J; junction bases unmatched: 7. The chain's CDR3 is CASSLGQGAMEAFF. In DNA, the CDR3 is TGTGCCAGCAGCCTGGGACAGGGGGCGATGGAAGCTTTCTTT.

The V gene is TRBV6-5, the J gene TRBJ2-2, with TRBD1 identical over 8 bases. From germline, CDR1 is MNHEY and CDR2 SVGAGI. The CDR3 covers 15 residues. Trimming cost V 2 bases and J 2 bases; bases outside gene matches: 1. The CDR3 region is CASSYDRGNTGELFF. CDR3 nucleotide sequence: TGTGCCAGCAGTTACGACAGGGGTAACACCGGGGAGCTGTTTTTT.

The sample holds a few counts of this clone. This chain links TRBV18 with TRBJ2-3, with a weak D call TRBD1 (5 bases). This CDR3 contains 15 residues. Trimming removed 2 bases at V and 6 bases at J, with 15 bases between. The germline CDR1 and CDR2 sequences are KGHSH and LQKENI. The DNA for the CDR3 is TGTGCCAGCTCACCATCGACAGTCACGGCGGATACGCAGTATTTT. It translates to CASSPSTVTADTQYF. The full variable domain, in which reference TRBV18 and TRBJ2-3 provide the parts outside the CDR3, is NAGVMQNPRHLVRRRGQEARLRCSPMKGHSHVYWYRQLPEEGLKFMVYLQKENIIDESGMPKERFSAEFPKEGPSILRIQQVVRGDSAAYFCASSPSTVTADTQYFGPGTRLTVL.

V gene TRBV29-1 combines with J gene TRBJ2-5; 8 positions match TRBD2. Unmatched junction bases numbered 3, after V lost 7 bases and J lost 2 bases. In germline, CDR1 is SQVTM, CDR2 ANQGSEA. The CDR3 totals 12 residues. The CDR3 is CSGGGQQETQYF. CDR3 nucleotides: TGCAGCGGCGGGGGGCAGCAAGAGACCCAGTACTTC.

The chain links TRBV5-1 to TRBJ2-3; 7 nucleotides match TRBD1. The V gene's germline CDR1 is SGHRS and CDR2 YFSETQ. This CDR3 is 16 amino acids long. V shed 4 bases, J shed 2 bases, and the junction held 10 bases outside the gene matches. The CDR3, as DNA: TGCGCCAGCAGCCCGCGCCGGGACAGCATCACAGATACGCAGTATTTT. Protein product: CASSPRRDSITDTQYF.